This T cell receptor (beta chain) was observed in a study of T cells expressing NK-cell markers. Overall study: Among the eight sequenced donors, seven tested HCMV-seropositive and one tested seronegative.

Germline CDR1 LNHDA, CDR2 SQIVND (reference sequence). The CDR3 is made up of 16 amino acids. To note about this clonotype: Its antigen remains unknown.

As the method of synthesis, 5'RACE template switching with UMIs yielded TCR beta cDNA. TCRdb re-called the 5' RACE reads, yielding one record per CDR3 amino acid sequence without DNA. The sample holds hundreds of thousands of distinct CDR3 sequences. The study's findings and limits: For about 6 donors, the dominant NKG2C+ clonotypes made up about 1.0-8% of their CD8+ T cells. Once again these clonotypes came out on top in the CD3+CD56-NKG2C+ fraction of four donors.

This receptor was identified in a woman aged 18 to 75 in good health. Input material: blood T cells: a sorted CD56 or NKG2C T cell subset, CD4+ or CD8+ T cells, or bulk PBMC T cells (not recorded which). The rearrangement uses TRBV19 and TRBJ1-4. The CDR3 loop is CASSPDTRPINEKLFF. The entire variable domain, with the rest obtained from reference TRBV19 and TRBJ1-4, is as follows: DGGITQSPKYLFRKEGQNVTLSCEQNLNHDAMYWYRQDPGQGLRLIYYSQIVNDFQKGDIAEGYSVSREKKESFPLTVTSAQKNPTAFYLCASSPDTRPINEKLFFGSGTQLSVL.